The clone carrying this TCR beta chain has ten or more counts. Its matching antigen is unknown. One end of the junction varies from germline; a read error may be responsible. This specimen belongs to a study of T cells in Graves' hyperthyroidism and ophthalmopathy. Patients with ophthalmopathy all had a Clinical Activity Score of at least 3, a NOSPECS grade of at least 4 and duration under 3 months. The germline gives CDR1 SGHTA, CDR2 FQGNSA. This CDR3 has 16 amino acids. Overall study findings and caveats: Ophthalmopathy was told apart from stable hyperthyroidism by a 13 V-J model. Most thyroid clonotypes that were expanded above 0.001 also turned up in blood.

From RNA transcripts, TCR beta CDR3 regions were amplified. In the first-round RT-PCR of the TCR CDR3, the HTBI primer set was used. One entry per CDR3 protein results from TCRdb running MiXCR on the multiplex PCR reads. The sample records hundreds of thousands of distinct CDR3 sequences, just under 20% being singletons. The sample consisted of blood. The source of this sequence is a man aged 40-55 years with Graves' ophthalmopathy. V usage is TRBV7-2 and J usage is TRBJ2-7; the D call may be TRBD1 or TRBD2 (5 bases each). CDR3: CASTLGSGTDSYEQYF. The DNA of the CDR3 is TGTGCCAGCACCTTAGGGTCCGGGACGGACTCCTACGAGCAGTACTTC.